This T cell receptor beta chain originates from a study of blood T cell repertoires in COVID-19. Overall study context: Spain, Italy and the United States supplied samples that represented acute and convalescent COVID-19. The analysed material was cDNA or gDNA that came from T cells, B-cell-depleted T cells, or PBMCs.

In the authors' workflow: The assay estimated nucleated cells by amplifying reference gene primers. The protocol was immunoSEQ multiplex PCR, while the TCRdb copy is restricted to in-frame clones and leaves out a portion. From that table come the V and J calls and clone size; the DNA was used to work out D and trimming. The repertoire has around 45,000 clones, just under 70% of them found once; the top ten carry 5.5% to 8%. The CDR3 loop spans 16 amino acids. V gave up 0 bases and J gave up 0 bases, with 10 bases separating them. The germline V gene encodes CDR1 KGHSH and CDR2 LQKENI. The sequenced sample was peripheral blood. The clonotype originates from a man older than 75 with acute or convalescent COVID-19. This rearrangement joins TRBV18 to TRBJ2-3; a weak D match, TRBD1 (5 bases). This CDR3 is CASSPPDSPSTDTQYF. CDR3 coding DNA: TGTGCCAGCTCACCACCCGACAGTCCTAGCACAGATACGCAGTATTTT.